This T cell receptor (beta chain) is from a study of neurological immune-mediated disorders. Whole-study findings and limits: None of the CDR3 amino acid sequences of expanded clones were shared across subjects, and this suggested private repertoires in all groups.

CDR1 and CDR2 from the germline V gene are SNHLY and FYNNEI. The CDR3 extends over 13 amino acids. J was trimmed by 7 bases and V by 7 bases; bases with no gene match: 6. One entry per CDR3 protein results from TCRdb running MiXCR on the 5' RACE reads. The sample holds roughly 76,000 distinct CDR3 sequences, 13% to 15% seen once. Libraries used 2 million unsorted PBMCs kept frozen in RNAlater. This clonotype has ten or more counts. The antigen remains undetermined. The material sequenced was PBMCs. The TCR sequence derives from a woman aged 50 to 60 in good health. This sequence joins TRBV2 and TRBJ1-5; 8 bases are a match to TRBD1. The CDR3 reads CASTKDRDQPQHF. CDR3 coding DNA: TGTGCCAGCACTAAGGACAGGGACCAGCCCCAGCATTTT. Complete variable domain (other parts from reference TRBV2 and TRBJ1-5): EPEVTQTPSHQVTQMGQEVILRCVPISNHLYFYWYRQILGQKVEFLVSFYNNEISEKSEIFDDQFSVERPDGSNFTLKIRSTKLEDSAMYFCASTKDRDQPQHFGDGTRLSIL.